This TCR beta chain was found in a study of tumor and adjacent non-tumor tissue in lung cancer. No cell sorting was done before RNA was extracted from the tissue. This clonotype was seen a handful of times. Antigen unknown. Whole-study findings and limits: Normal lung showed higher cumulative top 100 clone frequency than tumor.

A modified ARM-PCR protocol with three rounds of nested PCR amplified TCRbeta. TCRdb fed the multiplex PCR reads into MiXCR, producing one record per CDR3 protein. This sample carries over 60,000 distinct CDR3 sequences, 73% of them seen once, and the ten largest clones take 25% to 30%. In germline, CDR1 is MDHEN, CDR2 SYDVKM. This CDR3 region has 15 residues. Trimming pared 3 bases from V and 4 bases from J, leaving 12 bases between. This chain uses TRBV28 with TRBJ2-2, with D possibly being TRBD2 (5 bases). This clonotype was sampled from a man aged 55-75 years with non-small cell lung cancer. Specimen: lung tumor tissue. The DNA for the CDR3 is TGTGCCAGCAGTTTCGGGATAGCAGGCACCGGGGAGCTGTTTTTT. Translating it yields CASSFGIAGTGELFF.